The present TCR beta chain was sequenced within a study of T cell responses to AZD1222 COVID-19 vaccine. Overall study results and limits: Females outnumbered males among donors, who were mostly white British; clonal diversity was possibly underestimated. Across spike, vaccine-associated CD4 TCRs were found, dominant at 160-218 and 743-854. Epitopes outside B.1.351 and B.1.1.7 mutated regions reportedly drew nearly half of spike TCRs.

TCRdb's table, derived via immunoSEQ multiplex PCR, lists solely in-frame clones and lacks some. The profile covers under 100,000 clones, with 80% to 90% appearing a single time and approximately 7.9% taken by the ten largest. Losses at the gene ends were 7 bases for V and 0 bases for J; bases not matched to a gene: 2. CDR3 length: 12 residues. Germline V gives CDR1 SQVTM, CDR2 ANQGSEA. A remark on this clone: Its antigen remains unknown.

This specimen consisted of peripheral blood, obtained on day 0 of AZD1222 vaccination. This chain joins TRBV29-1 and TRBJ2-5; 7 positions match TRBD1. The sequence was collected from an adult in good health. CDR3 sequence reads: CSGGTDQETQYF. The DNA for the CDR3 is TGCAGCGGAGGGACAGACCAAGAGACCCAGTACTTC. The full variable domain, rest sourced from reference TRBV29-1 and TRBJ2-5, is SAVISQKPSRDICQRGTSLTIQCQVDSQVTMMFWYRQQPGQSLTLIATANQGSEATYESGFVIDKFPISRPNLTFSTLTVSNMSPEDSSIYLCSGGTDQETQYFGPGTRLLVL.